This T cell receptor beta chain was identified in a study of read filtering for tumor transcriptome and immune sequencing. Study at large: Revised staging placed 8 patients in R-ISS I, 15 to 20 in II, 6 or 7 in III.

Findings of the study overall: IR-seq captured clonotypes deeper and more reliably than RNA-seq.

The germline V gene encodes CDR1 SEHNR and CDR2 FQNEAQ (reference sequence). The CDR3 is 14 residues long. The library was built from about 0.4 ug RNA with molecular barcoded adaptors for alpha/delta and beta/gamma chains. TCRdb analysed the reads with MiXCR anew, one entry per CDR3 protein. The sample includes over 55,000 distinct CDR3 sequences, roughly 14% of them seen just once. This clonotype has more than one count but fewer than ten. What it binds is not known. The junction and the germline gene differ at one end; a read error may be behind it. Sequencing input: a population of CD138-negative cells sorted from bone marrow. The sequence was collected from a donor at least 40 years old with multiple myeloma. The chain recombines TRBV7-9 with TRBJ2-3; 9 bases line up with TRBD2. The CDR3 nucleotides read TGTGCCAGCAGCTTCGGGACTAGCAGAGATACGCAGTATTTT. Its translation: CASSFGTSRDTQYF.